One and the same sample provided the 9 T cell receptor beta chains below, sequenced in a study of T cell responses to AZD1222 COVID-19 vaccine. Measured with immunoSEQ multiplex PCR; TCRdb has only the in-frame clones, and not every one. The sample yields 100,000 to 150,000 clones, about 86% seen once. The source material was peripheral blood, sampled on day 0 of AZD1222 vaccination. Receptors were obtained from an adult in good health.

Here the CDR3 DNA reads TGTGCCAGCAGCCCAGGACCCCGCACAGATACGCAGTATTTT. Protein: CASSPGPRTDTQYF. V and J are TRBV7-8 and TRBJ2-3; D not resolved. Germline CDR1 is SGHVS and CDR2 is FQNEAQ. Trimming shortened V by 5 bases and J by 1 base, and 10 bases separated the two germline ends. CDR3 length: 14 amino acids.

J is TRBJ2-5 and V is TRBV19; D is unresolved. Germline-derived CDR1 and CDR2 are LNHDA and SQIVND (reference sequence). This CDR3 region has 16 residues. The V and J ends lost 0 bases and 1 base respectively, with 12 bases between them. In DNA form, the CDR3 reads TGTGCCAGTAGTATAGAGGGAAGTTCGCTCCAAGAGACCCAGTACTTC. It encodes CASSIEGSSLQETQYF. Full variable domain (remainder filled in from reference TRBV19 and TRBJ2-5): DGGITQSPKYLFRKEGQNVTLSCEQNLNHDAMYWYRQDPGQGLRLIYYSQIVNDFQKGDIAEGYSVSREKKESFPLTVTSAQKNPTAFYLCASSIEGSSLQETQYFGPGTRLLVL.

J is TRBJ2-3 and V is TRBV9; unclear D gene. The CDR3 loop spans 16 amino acids. From germline, CDR1 is SGDLS and CDR2 YYNGEE. Trimming cost V 3 bases and J 0 bases, with 14 bases left between them. The CDR3 nucleotides are TGTGCCAGCAGCGATGTAGGTCTGTCTAGCACAGATACGCAGTATTTT. Translation gives CASSDVGLSSTDTQYF.

The rearrangement links TRBV12-3 or TRBV12-4 to TRBJ2-3; 8 bases agree with TRBD1. J was trimmed by 8 bases and V by 6 bases; bases with no gene match: 7. The CDR3 extends over 13 amino acids. The CDR3 protein is CASRPTGAGTQYF. CDR3 DNA sequence: TGTGCCAGCAGACCGACAGGGGCGGGTACGCAGTATTTT.

The V gene is TRBV7-8, the J gene TRBJ2-3; no firm D call. Germline V gives CDR1 SGHVS, CDR2 FQNEAQ. Trimming removed 7 bases at V and 9 bases at J, with 17 bases between. The CDR3 spans 13 residues. CDR3 DNA: TGTGCCAGCATCGCCAGTCGGGTGGGGACGCAGTATTTT. Its translation: CASIASRVGTQYF.

The V gene is TRBV28, the J gene TRBJ2-1; 8 nucleotides line up with TRBD2. The CDR3 sequence is 15 residues long. The V and J ends lost 8 bases and 4 bases, in that order; junction bases with no gene match: 10. Germline values: CDR1 MDHEN, CDR2 SYDVKM. The CDR3 DNA reads as TGTGCCAGCCGTACTAGCGGAACAACTTACAATGAGCAGTTCTTC. Its translation: CASRTSGTTYNEQFF.

V gene TRBV30 combines with J gene TRBJ1-2, with D hard to call. V lost 4 bases and J lost 6, with 15 bases in between. Germline CDR1 is GTSNPN and CDR2 is SVGIG (reference sequence). The CDR3 sequence is 13 residues long. The CDR3, as DNA: TGTGCCTGGAACTCAGGCTTTGAGGATGGCTACACCTTC. This sequence encodes CAWNSGFEDGYTF.

V gene TRBV24-1 combines with J gene TRBJ2-5; D remains ambiguous. Germline V gives CDR1 KGHDR, CDR2 SFDVKD. The V gene lost 3 bases and the J gene lost 3 bases, with 4 bases spanning the gap. CDR3 size: 12 residues. CDR3 protein: CATSDTEETQYF. The CDR3 DNA is TGTGCCACCAGTGATACCGAAGAGACCCAGTACTTC.

This sequence joins TRBV7-8 and TRBJ1-4; no definite D call. The CDR3 is 15 residues long. The V gene lost 5 bases and the J gene lost 3 bases, with 13 bases spanning the gap. In germline, CDR1 is SGHVS, CDR2 FQNEAQ. DNA for the CDR3: TGTGCCAGCAGCGATGCGGAACAACCTAATGAAAAACTGTTTTTT. Translated: CASSDAEQPNEKLFF.